This is a list of T cell receptor beta chains from one sample in a study of T cells in localized non-small cell lung cancer. This table comes from immunoSEQ multiplex PCR, and its TCRdb copy is limited to in-frame clones, with some not included. The sample contains about 40,000 clones, about 87% of which appear only once. The sequences come from peripheral blood, collected before any cancer treatment. The receptors stem from a man between 18 and 49 years old with stage I lung adenocarcinoma. Each CDR3 is given with its conserved first and last residue. A D gene is named only where the DNA matches it firmly. Clone size, where shown, is once, few, many, or a class for clones that have expanded.

v_call	clone_size	d_call	j_call	cdr3_nt	cdr3_aa
TRBV4-3	NA	NA	TRBJ1-1	TGCGCCAGCAGCCAAGTGGTTCCTCTGCGCACTGAAGCTTTCTTT	CASSQVVPLRTEAFF
TRBV4-3	NA	NA	TRBJ1-1	TGCGCCAGCAGCCAAGGGGTCAGAGGGCGGAACACTGAAGCTTTCTTT	CASSQGVRGRNTEAFF
TRBV19	once	NA	TRBJ2-5	TGTGCCAGTAAGAATCTCCAGGGGGGGGAGACCCAGTACTTC	CASKNLQGGETQYF
TRBV5-6	NA	NA	TRBJ2-7	TGTGCCAGCAACCTAGCCAGCGAGCAGTACTTC	CASNLASEQYF
TRBV29-1	NA	NA	TRBJ2-6	TGCAGCGTTGTTTTCGAATCTGGGGCCAACGTCCTGACTTTC	CSVVFESGANVLTF
TRBV28	NA	NA	TRBJ1-1	TGTGCCAGCAGTTTGGGCAGGGTGGAGAAGGCTTTCTTT	CASSLGRVEKAFF
TRBV4-2	NA	NA	TRBJ1-1	TGTGCCAGCAGCCCCTTAGGGCAGGAACTGAACACTGAAGCTTTCTTT	CASSPLGQELNTEAFF
TRBV7-9	NA	NA	TRBJ1-3	TGTGCCAGCAGCTTCGAGGGAAACACCATATATTTT	CASSFEGNTIYF
TRBV11-2	NA	NA	TRBJ1-4	TGTGCCAGCAGCCGTATCTCGGAGAGGGAAAAACTGTTTTTT	CASSRISEREKLFF
TRBV28	NA	NA	TRBJ2-1	TGTGCCAGCACCCGACCCCCTTTTACGTCCTACAATGAGCAGTTCTTC	CASTRPPFTSYNEQFF
TRBV6-1	NA	TRBD1	TRBJ1-2	TGTGCCAGCAGTGAAGCGATAGGGGGCTCTGGCTACACCTTC	CASSEAIGGSGYTF
TRBV27	NA	TRBD1	TRBJ2-2	TGTGCCAGCAGTTCGACAGGGAACCACCCCGGGGAGCTGTTTTTT	CASSSTGNHPGELFF
TRBV28	NA	TRBD2	TRBJ2-5	TGTGCCAGCAGTTTAGCGGGGGGCCAGGAGACCCAGTACTTC	CASSLAGGQETQYF
TRBV9	NA	NA	TRBJ1-1	TGTGCCAGCAGCGTCCTAACGGGGAGCACTGAAGCTTTCTTT	CASSVLTGSTEAFF
TRBV10-3	NA	NA	TRBJ2-1	TGTGCCATCAGTGGTTCGGGGGGCCATAATGAGCAGTTCTTC	CAISGSGGHNEQFF
TRBV28	NA	NA	TRBJ1-6	TGTGCCAGCAGTGCCGAGTCGAGCTCCTATAATTCACCCCTCCACTTT	CASSAESSSYNSPLHF
TRBV4-1	few	NA	TRBJ2-1	TGCGCCAGCAGCCAGACCGCAGGTGGTCTACCCTACAATGAGCAGTTCTTC	CASSQTAGGLPYNEQFF
TRBV29-1	once	NA	TRBJ2-7	TGCAGCGTTGATGTGGACCCGGTTGGAGAGCAGTACTTC	CSVDVDPVGEQYF